This T cell receptor (beta chain) was profiled in a study of radiotherapy plus CTLA-4 blockade in lung cancer. The CDR3 is 13 amino acids. V shed 5 bases and J shed 7 bases, with 11 bases lying between them. Germline CDR1 and CDR2: SGHAT and FQNNGV. Whole-study results and caveats: Early blood T cell clone changes and increased post-radiation serum interferon-beta were reportedly the strongest response predictors. An expansion of tumor-derived TCR clones occurred in blood after radiotherapy plus ipilimumab.

This clone was recorded only once. No antigen is known for it. Assay: immunoSEQ multiplex PCR; the TCRdb copy retains only in-frame clones and omits some. The top ten hold 0.65% to 0.9% of the sample, which has about 95,000 clones, about 80% seen once. This material consisted of peripheral blood, taken from a patient treated with radiotherapy plus ipilimumab. The source is a human donor with non-small cell lung cancer who had stable disease on radiotherapy plus ipilimumab. V usage is TRBV11-2 and J usage is TRBJ2-2; D is possibly TRBD1 or TRBD2 (7 bases each). The CDR3 protein is CASSPGGGGELFF. CDR3 nucleotides: TGTGCCAGCAGCCCAGGGGGGGGCGGGGAGCTGTTTTTT.